The 11 T cell receptor beta chains presented below share a single source sample, sequenced in a study of cytomegalovirus exposure and HLA in healthy donors. PCR was performed using 60 Vbeta and 13 Jbeta primers. Here immunoSEQ multiplex PCR was the method, and the copy in TCRdb shows in-frame clones only, minus some. The sample carries 110,000 or so clones, about 8.6% recorded once. Input material: PBMCs. The receptor set was obtained from a woman in her forties in good health and CMV-seropositive.

This sequence joins TRBV9 and TRBJ2-6; the D is unclear. The ends were cut back, 0 bases at V and 0 bases at J, with 16 bases in the middle. This CDR3 is built from 19 residues. Germline V gives CDR1 SGDLS, CDR2 YYNGEE. CDR3 coding DNA: TGTGCCAGCAGCGTAGATGGCGGAGTCAGTTACTCTGGGGCCAACGTCCTGACTTTC. The encoded protein is CASSVDGGVSYSGANVLTF.

There are a few counts of this clone. This sequence joins TRBV28 and TRBJ1-5, with D maybe TRBD1 (5 bases). V dropped 3 bases and J dropped 3 bases, with 15 bases sitting between them. The CDR3 is 16 amino acids. The germline CDR1 and CDR2 sequences are MDHEN and SYDVKM. The CDR3 DNA reads as TGTGCCAGCAGTTTCCGTTATGGGGACTCCAATCAGCCCCAGCATTTT. This sequence encodes CASSFRYGDSNQPQHF.

There are a few counts of this clone. The chain combines TRBV20-1 with TRBJ1-2; D remains unclear. CDR1 DFQATT and CDR2 SNEGSKA come from the germline V gene (reference sequence). This CDR3 spans 11 amino acids. V lost 1 base and J 4 bases, leaving 4 bases between the germline ends. This CDR3 is CSARGGYGYTF. The CDR3 nucleotides are TGCAGTGCTAGAGGCGGCTATGGCTACACCTTC.

This clone has just a few counts. The chain joins TRBV10-1 to TRBJ1-2, with D possibly being TRBD1 (6 bases). V lost 0 bases and J 5 bases, leaving 10 bases between the germline ends. Germline assignment: CDR1 WNHNN and CDR2 SYGVQD (reference sequence). This CDR3 has 14 residues. CDR3 sequence reads: CASSESLGAYGYTF. In nucleotides, the CDR3 is TGCGCCAGCAGTGAGTCGTTGGGGGCGTATGGCTACACCTTC.

This clone was detected only a few times. A read error may account for a junction end that differs from germline. The genes are TRBV5-1 and TRBJ2-1; TRBD2 is a possible D gene (6 bases). Per germline, CDR1 SGHRS and CDR2 YFSETQ. The CDR3 totals 14 residues. In DNA, the CDR3 is TGCGCCAGCAGCTTGAGGGACTCCGACAATGAGCAGTTCTTC. Its translation is CASSLRDSDNEQFF.

Judged by abundance, this clone is medium-sized (0.01 to 0.1%). V and J are TRBV19 and TRBJ2-7; D perhaps matches TRBD1 (6 bases). Germline assignment: CDR1 LNHDA and CDR2 SQIVND (reference sequence). Deletions cut 0 bases from V and 4 bases from J, with 13 bases between. This CDR3 has 15 amino acids. The CDR3 spells CASSIDLQGWYEQYF. CDR3 DNA: TGTGCCAGTAGTATAGATCTACAGGGTTGGTACGAGCAGTACTTC.

This clone occurred a few times. Other DNA sequences from this sample encode an identical CDR3 as well. The chain carries TRBV6-1 and TRBJ1-2; TRBD1 matches 8 bases. The junction had 1 base not matched to a gene; V was cut back by 6 bases and J by 4 bases. This CDR3 region has 12 residues. Germline V CDR1 and CDR2: MNHNS, SASEGT. The CDR3 reads CASSGQGYGYTF. The CDR3 coding sequence is TGTGCCAGCAGCGGACAGGGCTATGGCTACACCTTC.

The V call is TRBV19, the J call TRBJ1-5; no definite D call. CDR1 LNHDA and CDR2 SQIVND come from the germline V gene (reference sequence). Trimming took 5 bases from V and 1 from J, leaving 6 bases between them. The CDR3 totals 13 residues. The CDR3 spells CASSFPSNQPQHF. The DNA of the CDR3 is TGTGCCAGTAGTTTCCCGAGCAATCAGCCCCAGCATTTT.

This clone was seen a handful of times. The gene calls are TRBV2 and TRBJ2-7; tentative D call: TRBD1 (6 bases). Per the germline V gene, CDR1 is SNHLY and CDR2 is FYNNEI. The CDR3 runs to 13 residues. Trimming stripped 8 bases from V and 3 bases from J, with 14 bases between. CDR3 residues: CASGSGQFYEQYF. The DNA for the CDR3 is TGTGCCAGCGGCAGCGGACAGTTCTACGAGCAGTACTTC.

The chain is built from TRBV21-1 and TRBJ1-6; TRBD1 is the table's D call, not checked against the DNA. TRBV21-1 is listed as a pseudogene. The CDR3 totals 18 residues. DNA of the CDR3: TGTGCCAGCACCCTAATGGACACCCAAAGCTCCTATAATTCACCCCTCCACTTT. The encoded protein is CASTLMDTQSSYNSPLHF.

This clone was counted a few times. The chain links TRBV27 to TRBJ1-1, with D uncertain. Germline CDR1 is MNHEY and CDR2 is SMNVEV (reference sequence). V gave up 2 bases and J gave up 1 base, with 5 bases separating them. The CDR3 consists of 13 residues. The DNA for the CDR3 is TGTGCCAGCAGTTTACGACAGAACACTGAAGCTTTCTTT. It yields the protein CASSLRQNTEAFF.